Listed here is a single TCR beta chain. The clone's antigen remains unknown. No much larger clone exists at a distance of one base, and base qualities are not known. This record belongs to a study of blood T cell repertoires in COVID-19 (dated by TCRdb to between 2020 and 2021). Background on the whole study: Collaborator samples came from the United States, Italy and Spain and covered acute and convalescent phases of COVID-19. A de-identified subject ID, COVID-19 status, age in years and sex were almost always included in the sample metadata. Where available, HLA class I and class II types were taken from metadata supplied by the sample provider and were not determined by assay-based typing. Samples were obtained from the ongoing ImmuneRACE study (first 160 participants) and from 1,000 to 1,500 subjects provided by 6 global collaborators. Subjects who had been exposed to COVID-19, were actively infected with it, or had recovered from it provided the deeply sampled blood TCRbeta repertoires that made up the dataset. A freely available public database, intended as a resource for researchers studying the immune response to SARS-CoV-2, is where the repertoires were released. The material from the prospective study consisted of cDNA or gDNA derived from T cells, B-cell-depleted T cells, or PBMCs. Paper-wide results and their limitations: Clinical and demographic metadata were provided uncurated, with the amount varying by source and participant.

One collaborating source in Seattle enrolled patients during active infection and followed them longitudinally through the course of disease. The collaborating institutions used their own protocols to collect whole blood in K2EDTA tubes. For TCRbeta analysis, collaborators shipped samples in one of three forms: frozen whole blood, isolated PBMCs, or DNA extracted from either of those sample types. Taken from the germline V gene, the CDR1 and CDR2 loops are SNHLY and FYNNEI. The CDR3, from cysteine to phenylalanine, totals 15 residues. Only CDR3 DNA is held: 45 bases, read in frame from base 1. The germline ends are 15 bases apart after V is trimmed by 8 bases and J by 1 base. TCRbeta CDR3 regions were amplified from genomic DNA by means of the immunoSEQ Assay, a bias-controlled multiplex PCR. From the authors' description of their analysis: The number of nucleated cells in each sample was estimated by amplification of reference gene primers within the assay. Sequence reads were collapsed and filtered to measure the absolute abundance of every unique TCRbeta CDR3 rearrangement. For each sample, productive Simpson clonality was calculated as the square root of Simpson's diversity index over productive rearrangements. What TCRdb holds here is the immuneACCESS table cut down to in-frame rearrangements. Part of the clones is not present; checked against another copy, under half of the missing clones reflect an unresolved V gene, and the others are unexplained. The V and J calls and clone size were taken over from that table, and D and trimming were inferred from the DNA. This sample comprises tens of thousands of clones, 87% of them detected only once. The ten largest account for about 3.6% of the sample.

This sequence uses TRBV2 and TRBJ1-3, with the D gene uncertain. The specimen sequenced was peripheral blood. This TCR was sampled from a man in his forties or fifties with COVID-19, enrolled during active disease. The CDR3 region: CASRSESGSGNTIYF. The DNA sequence follows: TGTGCCAGCCGATCGGAGTCTGGGTCTGGAAACACCATATATTTT.